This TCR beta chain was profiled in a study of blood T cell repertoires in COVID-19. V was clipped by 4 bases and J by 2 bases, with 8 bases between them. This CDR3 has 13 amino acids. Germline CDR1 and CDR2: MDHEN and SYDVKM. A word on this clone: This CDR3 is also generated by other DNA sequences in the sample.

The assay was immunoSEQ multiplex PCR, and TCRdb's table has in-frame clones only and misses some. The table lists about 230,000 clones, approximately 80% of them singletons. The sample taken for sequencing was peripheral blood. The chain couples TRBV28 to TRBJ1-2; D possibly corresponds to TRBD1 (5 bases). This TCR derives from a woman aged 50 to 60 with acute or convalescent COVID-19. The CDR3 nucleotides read TGTGCCAGCAGTTCCCCAGGGAACTATGGCTACACCTTC. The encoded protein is CASSSPGNYGYTF.